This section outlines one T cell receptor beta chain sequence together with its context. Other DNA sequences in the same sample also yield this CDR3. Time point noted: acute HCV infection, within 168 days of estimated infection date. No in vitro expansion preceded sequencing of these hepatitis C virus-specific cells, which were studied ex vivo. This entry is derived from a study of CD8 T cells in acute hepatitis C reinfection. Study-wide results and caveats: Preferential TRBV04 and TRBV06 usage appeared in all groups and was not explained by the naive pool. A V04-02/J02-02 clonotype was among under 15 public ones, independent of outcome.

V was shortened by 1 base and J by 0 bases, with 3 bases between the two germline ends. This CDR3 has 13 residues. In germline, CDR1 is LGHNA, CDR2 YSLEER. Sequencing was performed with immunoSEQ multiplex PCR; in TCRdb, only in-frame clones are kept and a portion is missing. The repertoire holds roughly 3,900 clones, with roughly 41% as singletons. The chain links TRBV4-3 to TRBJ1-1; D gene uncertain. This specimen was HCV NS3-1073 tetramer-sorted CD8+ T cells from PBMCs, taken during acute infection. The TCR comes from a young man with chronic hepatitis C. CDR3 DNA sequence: TGCGCCAGCAGCCAAGTTGTGAACACTGAAGCTTTCTTT. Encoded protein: CASSQVVNTEAFF.